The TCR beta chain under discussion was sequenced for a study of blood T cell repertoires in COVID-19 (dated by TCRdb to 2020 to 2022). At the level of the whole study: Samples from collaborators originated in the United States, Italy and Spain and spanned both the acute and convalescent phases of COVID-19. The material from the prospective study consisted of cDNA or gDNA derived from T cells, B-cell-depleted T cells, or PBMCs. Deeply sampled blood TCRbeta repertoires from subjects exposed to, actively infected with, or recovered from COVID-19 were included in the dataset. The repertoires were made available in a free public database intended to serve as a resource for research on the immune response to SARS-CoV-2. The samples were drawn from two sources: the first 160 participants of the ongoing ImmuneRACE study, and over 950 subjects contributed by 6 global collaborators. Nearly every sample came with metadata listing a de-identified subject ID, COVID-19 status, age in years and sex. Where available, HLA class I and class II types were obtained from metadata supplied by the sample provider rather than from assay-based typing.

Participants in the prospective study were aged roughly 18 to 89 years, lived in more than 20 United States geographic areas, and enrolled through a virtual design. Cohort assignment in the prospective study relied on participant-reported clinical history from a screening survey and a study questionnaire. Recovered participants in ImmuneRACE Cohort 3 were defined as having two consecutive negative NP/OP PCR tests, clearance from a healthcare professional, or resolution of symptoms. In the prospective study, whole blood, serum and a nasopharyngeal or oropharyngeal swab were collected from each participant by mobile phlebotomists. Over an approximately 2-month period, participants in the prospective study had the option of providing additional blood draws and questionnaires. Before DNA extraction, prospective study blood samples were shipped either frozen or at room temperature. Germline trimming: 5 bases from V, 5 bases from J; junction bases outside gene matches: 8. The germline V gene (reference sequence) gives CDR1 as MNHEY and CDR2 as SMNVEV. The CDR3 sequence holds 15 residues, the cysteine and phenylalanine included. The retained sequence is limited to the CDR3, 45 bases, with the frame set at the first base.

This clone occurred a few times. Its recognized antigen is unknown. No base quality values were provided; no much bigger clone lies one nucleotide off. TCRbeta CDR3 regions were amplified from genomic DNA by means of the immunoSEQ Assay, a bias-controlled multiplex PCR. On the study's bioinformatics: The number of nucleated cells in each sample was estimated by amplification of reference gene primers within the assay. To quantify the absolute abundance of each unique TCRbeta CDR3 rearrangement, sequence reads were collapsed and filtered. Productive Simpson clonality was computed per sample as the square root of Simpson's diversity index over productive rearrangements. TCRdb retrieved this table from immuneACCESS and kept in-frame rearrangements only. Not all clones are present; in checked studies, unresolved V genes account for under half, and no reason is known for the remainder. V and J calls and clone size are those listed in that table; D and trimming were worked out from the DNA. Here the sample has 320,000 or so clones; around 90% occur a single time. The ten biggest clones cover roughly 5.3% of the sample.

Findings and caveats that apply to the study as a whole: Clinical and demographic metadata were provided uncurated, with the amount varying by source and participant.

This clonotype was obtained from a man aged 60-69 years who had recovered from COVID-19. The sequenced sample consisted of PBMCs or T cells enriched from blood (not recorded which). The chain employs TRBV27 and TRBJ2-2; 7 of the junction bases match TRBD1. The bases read TGTGCCAGCAGTCCGAAGACAGGGCGGACCGGGGAGCTGTTTTTT. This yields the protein CASSPKTGRTGELFF.